This T cell receptor (beta chain) derives from a study of PD-L1 blockade in urothelial cancer. Study background: Blood yielded a median of 141,255 T cells per sample.

CDR1 is SGHRS and CDR2 is YFSETQ in the germline V gene. Trimming took 0 bases from V and 0 from J, leaving 9 bases between them. The CDR3 totals 15 residues. Clones were sequenced by immunoSEQ multiplex PCR, and TCRdb holds only the in-frame ones, with some missing. The table lists 70,000 to 90,000 clones, around 80% of them singletons. The sample was PBMCs, taken around atezolizumab (anti-PD-L1) treatment. The chain is built from TRBV5-1 and TRBJ1-2; D possibly corresponds to TRBD1 (5 bases). The source is a man between 65 and 85 years old with urothelial cancer. The CDR3 spells CASSLDPGTNYGYTF. CDR3 DNA: TGCGCCAGCAGCTTGGACCCAGGGACTAACTATGGCTACACCTTC.